This TCR beta chain was identified during a study of control samples from healthy donors and cancer patients. Sequenced by immunoSEQ multiplex PCR; TCRdb stores in-frame clones only, minus some. The sample yields tens of thousands of clones, less than 90% seen once. This sequence was found in a woman aged 55-70 years in good health. Sequenced input: blood.

As DNA, the CDR3 is TGTGCCAGCAGAAGGGAACAGACTAACTATGGCTACACCTTC. Translating it yields CASRREQTNYGYTF. The gene calls are TRBV6-5 and TRBJ1-2; D gene ambiguous. Germline loops: CDR1 MNHEY, CDR2 SVGAGI. Trimming removed 6 bases at V and 0 bases at J, with 11 bases between. The CDR3 runs to 14 residues.